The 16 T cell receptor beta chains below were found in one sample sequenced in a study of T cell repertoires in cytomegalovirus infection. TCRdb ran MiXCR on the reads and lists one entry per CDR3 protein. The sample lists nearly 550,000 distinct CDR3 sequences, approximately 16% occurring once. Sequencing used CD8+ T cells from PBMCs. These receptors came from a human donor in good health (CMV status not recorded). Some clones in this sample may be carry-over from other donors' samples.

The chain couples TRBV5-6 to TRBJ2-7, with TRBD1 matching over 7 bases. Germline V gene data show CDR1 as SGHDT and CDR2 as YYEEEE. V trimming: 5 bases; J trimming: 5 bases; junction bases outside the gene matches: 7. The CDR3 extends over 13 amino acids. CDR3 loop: CASSRNRGDEQYF. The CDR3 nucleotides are TGTGCCAGCAGTAGGAACAGGGGCGACGAGCAGTACTTC.

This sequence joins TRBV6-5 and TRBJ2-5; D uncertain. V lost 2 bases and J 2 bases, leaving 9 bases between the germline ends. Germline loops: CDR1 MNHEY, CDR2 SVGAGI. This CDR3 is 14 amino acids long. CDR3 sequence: CASSYQSGQETQYF. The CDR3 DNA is TGTGCCAGCAGTTACCAATCGGGTCAAGAGACCCAGTACTTC.

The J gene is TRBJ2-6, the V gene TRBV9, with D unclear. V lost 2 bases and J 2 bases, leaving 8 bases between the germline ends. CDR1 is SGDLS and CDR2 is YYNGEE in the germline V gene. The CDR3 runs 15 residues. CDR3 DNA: TGTGCCAGCAGCGTCAGGATGACTGGGGCCAACGTCCTGACTTTC. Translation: CASSVRMTGANVLTF.

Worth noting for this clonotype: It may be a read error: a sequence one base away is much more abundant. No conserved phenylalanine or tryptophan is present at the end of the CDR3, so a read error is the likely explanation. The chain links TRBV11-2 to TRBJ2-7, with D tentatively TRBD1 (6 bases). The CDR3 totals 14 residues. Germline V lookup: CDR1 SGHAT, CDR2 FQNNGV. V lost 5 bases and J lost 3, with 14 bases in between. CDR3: CASSAAGALYEQYI. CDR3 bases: TGTGCCAGCAGCGCCGCAGGGGCACTCTACGAGCAGTACATC.

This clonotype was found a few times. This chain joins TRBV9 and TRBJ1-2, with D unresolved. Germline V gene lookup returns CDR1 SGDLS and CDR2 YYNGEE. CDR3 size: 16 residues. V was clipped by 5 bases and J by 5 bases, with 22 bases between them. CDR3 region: CASSPFKASKNYGYTF. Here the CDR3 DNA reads TGTGCCAGCAGTCCCTTCAAGGCATCCAAAAATTATGGCTACACCTTC.

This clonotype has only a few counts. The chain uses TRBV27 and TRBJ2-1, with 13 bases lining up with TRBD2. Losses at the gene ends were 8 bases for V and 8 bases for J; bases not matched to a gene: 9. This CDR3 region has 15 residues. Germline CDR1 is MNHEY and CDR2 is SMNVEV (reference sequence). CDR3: CASSRTSGSGYEQFF. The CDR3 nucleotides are TGTGCCAGCTCCCGGACTAGCGGGAGTGGCTATGAGCAGTTCTTC.

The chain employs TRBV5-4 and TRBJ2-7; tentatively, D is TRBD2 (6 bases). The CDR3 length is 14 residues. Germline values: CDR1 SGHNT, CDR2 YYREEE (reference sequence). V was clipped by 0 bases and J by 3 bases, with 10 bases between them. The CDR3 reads CASSLEAGHYEQYF. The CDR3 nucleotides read TGTGCCAGCAGCTTGGAAGCGGGTCACTACGAGCAGTACTTC.

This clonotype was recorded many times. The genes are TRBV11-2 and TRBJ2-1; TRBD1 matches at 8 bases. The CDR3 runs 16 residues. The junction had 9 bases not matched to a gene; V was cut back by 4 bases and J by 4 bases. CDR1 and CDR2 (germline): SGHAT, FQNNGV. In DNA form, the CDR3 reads TGTGCCAGCAGCTACTCGACAGGGGTGGGATACAATGAGCAGTTCTTC. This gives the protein CASSYSTGVGYNEQFF. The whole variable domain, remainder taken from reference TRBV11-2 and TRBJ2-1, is EAGVAQSPRYKIIEKRQSVAFWCNPISGHATLYWYQQILGQGPKLLIQFQNNGVVDDSQLPKDRFSAERLKGVDSTLKIQPAKLEDSAVYLCASSYSTGVGYNEQFFGPGTRLTVL.

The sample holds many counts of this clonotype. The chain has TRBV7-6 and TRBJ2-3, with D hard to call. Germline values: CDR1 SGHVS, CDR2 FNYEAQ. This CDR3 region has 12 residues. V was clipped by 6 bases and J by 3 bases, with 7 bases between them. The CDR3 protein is CASRGITDTQYF. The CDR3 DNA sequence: TGTGCCAGCAGGGGGATTACAGATACGCAGTATTTT.

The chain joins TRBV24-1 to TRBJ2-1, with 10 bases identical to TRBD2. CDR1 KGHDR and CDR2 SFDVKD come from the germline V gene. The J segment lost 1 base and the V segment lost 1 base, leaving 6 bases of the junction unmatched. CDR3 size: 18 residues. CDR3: CATSDFRASGSSYNEQFF. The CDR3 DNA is TGTGCCACCAGTGATTTTCGGGCTAGCGGGAGTTCCTACAATGAGCAGTTCTTC.

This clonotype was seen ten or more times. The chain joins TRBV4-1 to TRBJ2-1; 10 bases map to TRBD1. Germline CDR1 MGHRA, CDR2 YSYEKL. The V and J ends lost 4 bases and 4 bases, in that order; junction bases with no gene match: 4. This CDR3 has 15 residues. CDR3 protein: CASSPGTGVYNEQFF. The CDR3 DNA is TGCGCCAGCAGCCCCGGGACAGGGGTTTACAATGAGCAGTTCTTC.

CDR3 in amino acids: CASSPSAGQHNEQFF. Here the CDR3 DNA reads TGTGCCAGCAGTCCTTCGGCCGGACAGCACAATGAGCAGTTCTTC. J is TRBJ2-1 and V is TRBV7-3, with D maybe TRBD1 (6 bases). From germline, CDR1 is SGHTA and CDR2 FQGTGA. The germline V and J ends were trimmed by 6 bases and 5 bases, with 17 bases remaining between them. This CDR3 spans 15 amino acids.

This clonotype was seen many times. The CDR3 spells CASVRDSWSNEQFF. Here the CDR3 DNA reads TGTGCCAGCGTCCGGGACTCATGGAGCAATGAGCAGTTCTTC. V and J are TRBV7-9 and TRBJ2-1; maybe TRBD2 (6 bases). Germline-derived CDR1 and CDR2 are SEHNR and FQNEAQ (reference sequence). V shed 8 bases and J shed 6 bases, with 17 bases lying between them. The CDR3 is 14 amino acids.

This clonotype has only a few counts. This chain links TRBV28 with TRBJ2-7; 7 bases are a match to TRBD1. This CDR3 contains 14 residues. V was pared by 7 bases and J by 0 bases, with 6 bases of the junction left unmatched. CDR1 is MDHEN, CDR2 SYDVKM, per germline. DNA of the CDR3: TGTGCCAGCAAAAGACAGGGAAGCTCCTACGAGCAGTACTTC. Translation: CASKRQGSSYEQYF.

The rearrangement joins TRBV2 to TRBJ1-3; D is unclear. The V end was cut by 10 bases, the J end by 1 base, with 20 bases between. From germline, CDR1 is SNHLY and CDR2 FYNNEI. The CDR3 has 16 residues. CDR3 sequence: CATHTPKQPSGNTIYF. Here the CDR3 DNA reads TGTGCCACCCATACCCCTAAACAGCCGTCTGGAAACACCATATATTTT.

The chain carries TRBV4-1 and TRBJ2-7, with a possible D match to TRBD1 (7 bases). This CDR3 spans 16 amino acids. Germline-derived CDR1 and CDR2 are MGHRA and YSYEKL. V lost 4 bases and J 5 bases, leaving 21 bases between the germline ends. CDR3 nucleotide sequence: TGCGCCAGCAGCCTCGCAGGGGGGCCCCCAGGGGACGAGCAGTACTTC. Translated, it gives CASSLAGGPPGDEQYF.